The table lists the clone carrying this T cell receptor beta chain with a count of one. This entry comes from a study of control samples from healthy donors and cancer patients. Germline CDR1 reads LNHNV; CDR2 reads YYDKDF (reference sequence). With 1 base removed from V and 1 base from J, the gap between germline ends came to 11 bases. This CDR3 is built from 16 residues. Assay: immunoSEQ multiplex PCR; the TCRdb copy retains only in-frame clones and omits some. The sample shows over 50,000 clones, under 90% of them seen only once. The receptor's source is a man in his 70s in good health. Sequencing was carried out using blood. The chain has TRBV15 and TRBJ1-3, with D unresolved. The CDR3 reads CATSRVEWLSGNTIYF. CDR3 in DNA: TGTGCCACCAGCAGAGTTGAATGGTTATCTGGAAACACCATATATTTT.